This TCR beta chain is drawn from a study of blood T cell repertoires in COVID-19. At the level of the study: The United States, Italy and Spain were the sources of the acute and convalescent COVID-19 samples. Nucleic acid was either cDNA or gDNA, and it came from T cells, B-cell-depleted T cells, or PBMCs.

In the original workflow: Nucleated cell number was recorded as an estimate derived from reference gene primer amplification. Here immunoSEQ multiplex PCR was the method, and the copy in TCRdb shows in-frame clones only, minus some. V and J calls and clone size are those listed in that table; D and trimming were worked out from the DNA. The table shows roughly 100,000 clones, with nearly 90% occurring only once. The junction had 4 bases not matched to a gene; V was cut back by 4 bases and J by 1 base. The CDR3 consists of 14 residues. Germline CDR1 and CDR2: SGHRS and YFSETQ. Sequencing used peripheral blood. The chain joins TRBV5-1 to TRBJ1-2; 7 bases line up with TRBD1. The receptor's source is a woman of 80 years or more with active COVID-19. The CDR3 reads CASSRQGDNYGYTF. CDR3 nucleotide sequence: TGCGCCAGCAGCAGACAGGGAGATAACTATGGCTACACCTTC.